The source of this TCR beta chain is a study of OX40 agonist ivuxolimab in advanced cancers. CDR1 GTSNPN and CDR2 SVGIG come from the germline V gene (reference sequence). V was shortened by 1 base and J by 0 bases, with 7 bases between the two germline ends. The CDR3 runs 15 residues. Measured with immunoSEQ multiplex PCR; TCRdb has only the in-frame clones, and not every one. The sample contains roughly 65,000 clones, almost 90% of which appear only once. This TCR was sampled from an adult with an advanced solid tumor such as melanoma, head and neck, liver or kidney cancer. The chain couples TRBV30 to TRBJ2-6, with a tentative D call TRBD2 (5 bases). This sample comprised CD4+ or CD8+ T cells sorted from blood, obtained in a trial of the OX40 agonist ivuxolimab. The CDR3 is CAWSGTFSGANVLTF. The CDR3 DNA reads TGTGCCTGGAGTGGGACTTTCTCTGGGGCCAACGTCCTGACTTTC.